Shown below are 6 T cell receptor beta chains from a single sample sequenced in a study of blood T cell repertoires in COVID-19. Assay: immunoSEQ multiplex PCR; the TCRdb copy retains only in-frame clones and omits some. Here the sample spans some 150,000 clones, roughly 85% being singletons. Specimen: peripheral blood. All receptors derive from a human donor with acute or convalescent COVID-19. The donor label of this sample is uncertain.

The rearrangement uses TRBV27 and TRBJ1-4; D unresolved. The CDR3 runs to 14 residues. CDR1 and CDR2 from the germline V gene are MNHEY and SMNVEV (reference sequence). The V and J ends lost 6 bases and 6 bases respectively, with 14 bases between them. CDR3 loop: CASRQGRNHEKLFF. As DNA, the CDR3 is TGTGCCAGCAGACAAGGGAGGAACCATGAAAAACTGTTTTTT.

This clone was found a few times. The chain carries TRBV9 and TRBJ2-2; 8 bases map to TRBD2. J lost 2 bases, V lost 2 bases, and 17 bases had no gene match. This CDR3 is 20 amino acids long. CDR1 and CDR2 from the germline V gene are SGDLS and YYNGEE. CDR3 in DNA: TGTGCCAGCAGCGTCCTGGATGTAGCGGGGCCATACTTTAACACCGGGGAGCTGTTTTTT. It codes for CASSVLDVAGPYFNTGELFF.

A few counts support this clone. The chain combines TRBV24-1 with TRBJ1-5, with 7 bases lining up with TRBD1. Unmatched junction bases numbered 13, after V lost 6 bases and J lost 9 bases. CDR3 size: 15 residues. The V gene's germline CDR1 is KGHDR and CDR2 SFDVKD. The CDR3 coding sequence is TGTGCCACCAGTACCGACAGGGATGGGGCACGGCCCCAGCATTTT. It encodes CATSTDRDGARPQHF.

This clone was counted between two and nine times. The CDR3 loop is CATSEGTGAQETQYF. CDR3 coding DNA: TGTGCCACCAGTGAGGGGACAGGGGCTCAAGAGACCCAGTACTTC. V usage is TRBV24-1 and J usage is TRBJ2-5, with 10 bases matching TRBD1. The ends lost 4 bases at V and 2 bases at J; junction bases unmatched: 3. The germline gives CDR1 KGHDR, CDR2 SFDVKD. This CDR3 spans 15 amino acids.

V gene TRBV6-2 or TRBV6-3 combines with J gene TRBJ2-4; 8 nucleotides agree with TRBD2. CDR1 is MNHEY and CDR2 is SVGEGT in the germline V gene. The CDR3 runs 13 residues. After removal of 6 bases from V and 8 bases from J, the junction contained 6 bases not matched to a gene. The DNA for the CDR3 is TGTGCCAGCAGCCAGCGGGAGAGGGACATTCAGTACTTC. Amino acid sequence: CASSQRERDIQYF.

The gene calls are TRBV19 and TRBJ1-5; TRBD1 agrees at 10 bases. Germline CDR1 and CDR2: LNHDA and SQIVND (reference sequence). The CDR3 totals 16 residues. After removal of 5 bases from V and 4 bases from J, the junction contained 8 bases not matched to a gene. The CDR3 reads CASSSTGGAGNQPQHF. The CDR3 bases are TGTGCCAGTAGTTCGACAGGGGGCGCAGGAAATCAGCCCCAGCATTTT. The variable domain in full, with the rest retrieved from reference TRBV19 and TRBJ1-5, is DGGITQSPKYLFRKEGQNVTLSCEQNLNHDAMYWYRQDPGQGLRLIYYSQIVNDFQKGDIAEGYSVSREKKESFPLTVTSAQKNPTAFYLCASSSTGGAGNQPQHFGDGTRLSIL.